These T cell receptor beta chains were read from a single sample in a study of vaccination and CD4 T cells after COVID-19. Antigen specificity for these receptors is unknown. TCRdb reprocessed the PCR reads with MiXCR, giving one entry per CDR3 protein. The table shows 20,000 to 25,000 distinct CDR3 sequences, with around 68% occurring only once. Sequencing used CD4+ T cells from blood, cultured in vitro, obtained before SARS-CoV-2 vaccination. Source of these receptors: a human donor who received a COVID-19 vaccine. CDR3s include the opening cysteine and the closing phenylalanine or tryptophan. A D gene is named only where the DNA matches it firmly. Only part of the rows carry a size: once, few, many, or a class if the clone is expanded.

j_call clone_size d_call v_call cdr3_aa cdr3_nt
TRBJ1-2 . . TRBV25-1 CASSPRGSNYGYTF TGTGCCAGCAGTCCCCGCGGTTCTAACTATGGCTACACCTTC
TRBJ2-5 . . TRBV7-2 CASRTSGEGTQYF TGTGCCAGCAGGACTTCGGGTGAGGGGACCCAGTACTTC
TRBJ1-1 . . TRBV2 CASRLYSGMNTEAFF TGTGCCAGCAGACTATACTCAGGGATGAACACTGAAGCTTTCTTT
TRBJ2-7 . TRBD2 TRBV2 CASSDREGEQYF TGTGCCAGCAGTGACAGGGAGGGCGAGCAGTACTTC
TRBJ1-1 few TRBD1 TRBV2 CASRGQGARATEAFF TGTGCCAGCAGGGGACAGGGGGCTCGGGCCACTGAAGCTTTCTTT
TRBJ1-3 . . TRBV29-1 CSVEDRGRLSGNTIYF TGCAGCGTTGAAGATCGAGGCAGGCTCTCTGGAAACACCATATATTTT
TRBJ2-3 few . TRBV11-2 CASSFNRGTDTQYF TGTGCCAGCAGCTTTAATCGGGGGACAGATACGCAGTATTTT
TRBJ1-2 . TRBD1 TRBV6-1 CASSISGQGHQGYTF TGTGCCAGCAGTATTTCGGGACAGGGACATCAAGGCTACACCTTC
TRBJ1-1 . TRBD1 TRBV6-4 CASRATTGMTEAFF TGTGCCAGCAGAGCCACGACAGGGATGACTGAAGCTTTCTTT
TRBJ1-2 few . TRBV20-1 CPCRPGTKGLGYGYTF TGCCCCTGCCGCCCCGGGACAAAGGGGCTTGGCTATGGCTACACCTTC
TRBJ2-6 . . TRBV24-1 CATSDERTGANVLTF TGTGCCACCAGTGATGAGAGAACCGGGGCCAACGTCCTGACTTTC
TRBJ1-1 once . TRBV29-1 CSVADGPEAFF TGCAGCGTAGCTGACGGCCCTGAAGCTTTCTTT
TRBJ2-7 . TRBD1 TRBV20-1 CSAQDRSYEQYF TGCAGTGCCCAGGACAGGTCCTACGAGCAGTACTTC
TRBJ1-3 . TRBD1 TRBV19 CASSGTGIPSGNTIYF TGTGCCAGTAGTGGGACAGGCATCCCCTCTGGAAACACCATATATTTT
TRBJ1-5 . TRBD1 TRBV11-2 CASSLQGQSNQPQHF TGTGCCAGCAGCTTACAGGGACAGAGCAATCAGCCCCAGCATTTT
TRBJ1-2 . TRBD1 TRBV2 CASRTRQGAFYGYTF TGTGCCAGCAGGACACGACAGGGGGCCTTCTATGGCTACACCTTC
TRBJ2-7 . TRBD1 TRBV20-1 CSCARGRAYEQYF TGCAGTTGCGCCAGGGGGCGAGCCTACGAGCAGTACTTC
TRBJ2-1 . . TRBV27 CASSLGIARQEQFF TGTGCCAGCAGTTTAGGGATTGCTCGGCAGGAGCAGTTCTTC
TRBJ1-2 . . TRBV30 CAWSQRVHYGYTF TGTGCCTGGAGTCAAAGGGTCCACTATGGCTACACCTTC
TRBJ1-6 few . TRBV12-3/TRBV12-4 CASITVGGNNSPLHF TGTGCCAGCATTACCGTTGGGGGAAACAATTCACCCCTCCACTTT
TRBJ2-7 . . TRBV7-9 CASTSGAPYEQYF TGTGCCAGCACCTCTGGGGCTCCCTACGAGCAGTACTTC
TRBJ1-5 . . TRBV4-2 CASTPGESQPQHF TGTGCCAGCACCCCGGGTGAGAGCCAGCCCCAGCATTTT
TRBJ2-1 . . TRBV20-1 CSARDWRNYNEQFF TGCAGTGCTAGAGATTGGCGCAACTACAATGAGCAGTTCTTC
TRBJ2-7 . . TRBV15 CATSNFRSSYEQYF TGTGCCACCAGCAATTTTAGGTCATCCTACGAGCAGTACTTC
TRBJ1-3 . . TRBV7-2 CASSTPSGNTIYF TGTGCCAGCAGCACACCCTCTGGAAACACCATATATTTT
TRBJ2-5 . . TRBV29-1 CSVEVSAPETQYF TGCAGCGTTGAAGTTAGCGCCCCGGAGACCCAGTACTTC
TRBJ1-5 . TRBD1 TRBV7-2 CASSPGQGRNQPQHF TGTGCCAGCAGCCCCGGACAGGGCCGCAATCAGCCCCAGCATTTT
TRBJ2-3 once . TRBV6-1 CASSDRPPSTDTQYF TGTGCCAGCAGTGACAGACCACCTAGCACAGATACGCAGTATTTT
TRBJ1-1 few TRBD1 TRBV20-1 CSAQGAANTEAFF TGCAGTGCTCAGGGGGCTGCTAACACTGAAGCTTTCTTT
TRBJ1-2 . . TRBV20-1 CSASRQRNYGYTF TGCAGTGCTAGCAGACAGCGGAACTATGGCTACACCTTC
TRBJ1-3 . . TRBV19 CASSGRGSGNTIYF TGTGCCAGTAGCGGGCGGGGCTCTGGAAACACCATATATTTT
TRBJ1-1 once . TRBV19 CASREEGIMDTEAFF TGTGCCAGTAGAGAGGAGGGCATAATGGACACTGAAGCTTTCTTT
TRBJ1-4 . . TRBV19 CASTGWTTNEKLFF TGTGCCAGTACCGGGTGGACAACTAATGAAAAACTGTTTTTT
TRBJ1-1 . . TRBV19 CASSRPDLAAEAFF TGTGCCAGTAGCCGCCCGGACCTGGCGGCTGAAGCTTTCTTT
TRBJ2-7 . TRBD1 TRBV7-8 CASSLLGQGGTYEQYF TGTGCCAGCAGCCTACTTGGACAGGGGGGAACTTACGAGCAGTACTTC
TRBJ1-2 . . TRBV10-3 CAISDMGKPYGYTF TGTGCCATCAGTGACATGGGGAAGCCCTACGGCTACACCTTC
TRBJ2-5 few TRBD2 TRBV12-3/TRBV12-4 CASTGGASETQYF TGTGCCAGCACGGGGGGGGCCAGTGAGACCCAGTACTTC
TRBJ2-7 . . TRBV10-3 CASGRPYEQYF TGTGCCTCGGGACGGCCCTACGAGCAGTACTTC
TRBJ1-5 . . TRBV18 CTSSPQYRTGNQPQHF TGTACCAGCTCACCACAATACCGCACGGGTAATCAGCCCCAGCATTTT
TRBJ2-1 . TRBD2 TRBV6-1 CASSVTSGGHYNEQFF TGTGCCAGCAGTGTGACTAGCGGGGGGCACTACAATGAGCAGTTCTTC
TRBJ1-6 . . TRBV6-5 CASSYPMRAGSLHF TGTGCCAGCAGTTACCCCATGAGAGCTGGTAGCCTCCACTTT
TRBJ1-3 . . TRBV6-5 CASSYSGGTGNTIYF TGTGCCAGCAGTTACTCAGGGGGGACTGGAAACACCATATATTTT
TRBJ1-6 . . TRBV20-1 CSASSAGSYNSPLHF TGCAGTGCTAGCAGTGCGGGTTCCTATAATTCACCCCTCCACTTT
TRBJ2-4 . TRBD1 TRBV30 CAWKGQSVNGAKNIQYF TGTGCCTGGAAGGGACAGTCGGTTAACGGAGCCAAAAACATTCAGTACTTC
TRBJ2-3 . . TRBV18 CASSPYGGTDTQYF TGTGCCAGCTCACCGTACGGGGGCACAGATACGCAGTATTTT
TRBJ1-1 . . TRBV19 CASSTLRGTEAFF TGTGCCAGTAGCACTCTGAGGGGCACTGAAGCTTTCTTT
TRBJ1-4 . TRBD1 TRBV6-1 CASSGQGALGEKLFF TGTGCCAGCAGTGGACAGGGGGCATTGGGGGAAAAACTGTTTTTT
TRBJ1-2 . TRBD1 TRBV2 CASSPRGAVRGYTF TGTGCCAGCAGCCCCAGGGGGGCTGTGCGCGGCTACACCTTC
TRBJ1-1 . TRBD1 TRBV6-1 CASTRVPGQGSEAFF TGTGCCAGCACACGAGTCCCGGGACAGGGTTCTGAAGCTTTCTTT
TRBJ1-1 . . TRBV6-2/TRBV6-3 CASREGRVLNTEAFF TGTGCCAGCAGGGAGGGACGCGTATTGAACACTGAAGCTTTCTTT
TRBJ1-3 . . TRBV7-2 CASSLEFSGNTIYF TGTGCCAGCAGCTTAGAGTTCTCTGGAAACACCATATATTTT
TRBJ2-3 . . TRBV12-3/TRBV12-4 CASSFRVENTQYF TGTGCCAGCAGTTTCAGGGTCGAGAATACGCAGTATTTT
TRBJ1-2 . TRBD1 TRBV5-1 CASSLLGQGDYGYTF TGCGCCAGCAGCTTGTTGGGACAGGGTGACTATGGCTACACCTTC
TRBJ2-3 . TRBD2 TRBV27 CASSLGLAGSTDTQYF TGTGCCAGCAGTTTAGGGCTAGCGGGGAGCACAGATACGCAGTATTTT
TRBJ2-2 . . TRBV7-2 CASSGRDWTNTGELFF TGTGCCAGCAGCGGCCGGGACTGGACTAACACCGGGGAGCTGTTTTTT
TRBJ1-2 few TRBD1 TRBV10-3 CATGTAQNYGYTF TGTGCCACCGGGACAGCACAAAACTATGGCTACACCTTC
TRBJ1-2 . . TRBV25-1 CASSVTGFCYGYTF TGTGCCAGCAGTGTTACAGGGTTTTGTTATGGCTACACCTTC